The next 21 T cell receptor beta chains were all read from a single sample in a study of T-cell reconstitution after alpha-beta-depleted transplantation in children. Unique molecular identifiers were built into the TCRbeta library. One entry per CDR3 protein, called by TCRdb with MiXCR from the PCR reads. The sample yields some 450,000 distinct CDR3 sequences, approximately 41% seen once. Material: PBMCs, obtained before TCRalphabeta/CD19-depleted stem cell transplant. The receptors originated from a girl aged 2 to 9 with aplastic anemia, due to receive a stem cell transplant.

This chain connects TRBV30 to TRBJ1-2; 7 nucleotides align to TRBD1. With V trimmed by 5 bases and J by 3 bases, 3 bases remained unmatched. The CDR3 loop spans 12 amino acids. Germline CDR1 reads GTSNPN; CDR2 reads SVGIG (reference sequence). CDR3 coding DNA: TGTGCCTGGGGCAGGGGGTACTATGGCTACACCTTC. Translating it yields CAWGRGYYGYTF.

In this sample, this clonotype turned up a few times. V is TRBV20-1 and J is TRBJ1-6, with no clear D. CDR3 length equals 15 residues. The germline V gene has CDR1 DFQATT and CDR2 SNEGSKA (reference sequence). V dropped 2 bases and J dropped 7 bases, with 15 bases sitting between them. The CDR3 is CSARNDLRANSPLHF. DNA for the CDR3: TGCAGTGCTAGAAACGACTTGAGGGCAAATTCACCCCTCCACTTT.

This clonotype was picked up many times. CDR3 sequence (DNA): TGTGCCAGCAGTGAAGCGGGGAAGGGGGATAACACTGAAGCTTTCTTT. It encodes CASSEAGKGDNTEAFF. V is TRBV2 and J is TRBJ1-1; a possible D gene is TRBD1 (6 bases). This CDR3 has 16 residues. Trimming left V 0 bases short and J 2 bases short, with 13 bases between. Germline loops: CDR1 SNHLY, CDR2 FYNNEI. The complete variable domain, with remaining parts taken from reference TRBV2 and TRBJ1-1, reads EPEVTQTPSHQVTQMGQEVILRCVPISNHLYFYWYRQILGQKVEFLVSFYNNEISEKSEIFDDQFSVERPDGSNFTLKIRSTKLEDSAMYFCASSEAGKGDNTEAFFGQGTRLTVV.

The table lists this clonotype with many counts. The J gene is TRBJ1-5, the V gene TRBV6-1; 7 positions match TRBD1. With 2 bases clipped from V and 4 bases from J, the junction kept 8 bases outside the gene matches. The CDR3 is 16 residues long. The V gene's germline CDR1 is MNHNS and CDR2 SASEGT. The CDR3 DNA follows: TGTGCCAGCAGTGAAATTCTGGGACAGCATAATCAGCCCCAGCATTTT. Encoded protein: CASSEILGQHNQPQHF.

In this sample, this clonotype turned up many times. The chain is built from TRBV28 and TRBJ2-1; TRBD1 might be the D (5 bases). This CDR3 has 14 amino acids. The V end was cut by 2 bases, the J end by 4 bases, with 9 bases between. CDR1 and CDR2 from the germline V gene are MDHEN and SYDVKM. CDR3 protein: CASSLGPGYNEQFF. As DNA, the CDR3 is TGTGCCAGCAGTTTAGGTCCAGGGTACAATGAGCAGTTCTTC.

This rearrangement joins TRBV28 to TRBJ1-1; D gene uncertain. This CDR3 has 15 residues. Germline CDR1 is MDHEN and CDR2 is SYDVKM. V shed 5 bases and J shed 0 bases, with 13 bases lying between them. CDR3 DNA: TGTGCCAGCAGTCTCCTCTTGGCCATGAACACTGAAGCTTTCTTT. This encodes CASSLLLAMNTEAFF.

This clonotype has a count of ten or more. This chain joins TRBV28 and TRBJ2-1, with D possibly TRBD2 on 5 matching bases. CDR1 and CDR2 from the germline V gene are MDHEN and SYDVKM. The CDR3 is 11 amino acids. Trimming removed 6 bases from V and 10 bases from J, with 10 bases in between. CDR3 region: CASSHKREQFF. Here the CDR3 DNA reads TGTGCCAGCAGCCACAAGCGGGAGCAGTTCTTC.

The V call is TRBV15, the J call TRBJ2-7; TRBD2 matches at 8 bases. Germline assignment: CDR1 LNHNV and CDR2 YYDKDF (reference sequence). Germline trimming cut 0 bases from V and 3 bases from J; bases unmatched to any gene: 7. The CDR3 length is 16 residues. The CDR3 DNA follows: TGTGCCACCAGCAGAGATCTTCGGGGGGGCCTCTACGAGCAGTACTTC. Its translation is CATSRDLRGGLYEQYF.

The CDR3 region has the DNA TGTGCCAGCAGCGACTCCGGGCACACTAATGAAAAACTGTTTTTT. Its translation is CASSDSGHTNEKLFF. V is TRBV7-9 and J is TRBJ1-4; D is uncertain. V shed 5 bases and J shed 2 bases, with 12 bases lying between them. Germline CDR1 and CDR2: SEHNR and FQNEAQ (reference sequence). The CDR3 length is 15 residues.

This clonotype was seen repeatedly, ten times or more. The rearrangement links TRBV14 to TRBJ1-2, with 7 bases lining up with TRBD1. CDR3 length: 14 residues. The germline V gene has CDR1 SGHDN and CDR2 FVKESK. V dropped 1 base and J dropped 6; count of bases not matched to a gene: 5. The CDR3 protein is CASSQGQGVHGYTF. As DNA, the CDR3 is TGTGCCAGCAGCCAAGGACAGGGTGTCCATGGCTACACCTTC.

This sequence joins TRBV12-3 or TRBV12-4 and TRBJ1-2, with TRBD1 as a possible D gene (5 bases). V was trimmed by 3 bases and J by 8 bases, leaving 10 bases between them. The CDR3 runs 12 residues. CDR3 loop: CASSLSGLGYTF. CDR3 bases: TGTGCCAGCAGTTTGTCAGGGCTCGGCTACACCTTC.

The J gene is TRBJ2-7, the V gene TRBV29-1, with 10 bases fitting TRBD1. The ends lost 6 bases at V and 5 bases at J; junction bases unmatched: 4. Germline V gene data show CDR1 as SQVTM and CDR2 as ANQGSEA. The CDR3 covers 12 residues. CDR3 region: CSVGTGVNEQYF. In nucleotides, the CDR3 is TGCAGCGTCGGGACAGGGGTTAACGAGCAGTACTTC.

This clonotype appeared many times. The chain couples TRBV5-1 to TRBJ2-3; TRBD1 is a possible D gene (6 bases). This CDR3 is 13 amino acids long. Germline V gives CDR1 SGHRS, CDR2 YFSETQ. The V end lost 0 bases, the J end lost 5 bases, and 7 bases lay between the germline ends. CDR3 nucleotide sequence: TGCGCCAGCAGCTTGGGCAGGGGAGATACGCAGTATTTT. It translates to CASSLGRGDTQYF.

CDR3 sequence (DNA): TGTGCCACCAGCTCCCGGGGTTCTATGAACACTGAAGCTTTCTTT. Protein sequence: CATSSRGSMNTEAFF. The J gene is TRBJ1-1, the V gene TRBV15; D is uncertain. This CDR3 is built from 15 residues. CDR1 and CDR2 (germline): LNHNV, YYDKDF (reference sequence). Deletions cut 5 bases from V and 0 bases from J, with 13 bases between. Using reference TRBV15 and TRBJ1-1 for the parts outside the CDR3, the full variable domain is DAMVIQNPRYQVTQFGKPVTLSCSQTLNHNVMYWYQQKSSQAPKLLFHYYDKDFNNEADTPDNFQSRRPNTSFCFLDIRSPGLGDTAMYLCATSSRGSMNTEAFFGQGTRLTVV.

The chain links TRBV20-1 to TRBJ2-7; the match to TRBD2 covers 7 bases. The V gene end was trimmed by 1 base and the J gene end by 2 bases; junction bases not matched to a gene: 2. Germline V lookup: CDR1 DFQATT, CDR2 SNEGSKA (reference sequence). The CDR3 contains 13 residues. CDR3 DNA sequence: TGCAGTGCTAGAGGGCGGGAGACCTACGAGCAGTACTTC. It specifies CSARGRETYEQYF.

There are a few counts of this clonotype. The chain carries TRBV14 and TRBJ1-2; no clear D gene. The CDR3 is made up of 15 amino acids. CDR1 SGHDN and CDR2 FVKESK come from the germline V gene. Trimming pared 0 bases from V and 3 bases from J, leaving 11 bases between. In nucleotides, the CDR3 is TGTGCCAGCAGCCAAGAGTCCCCAGGACACTATGGCTACACCTTC. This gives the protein CASSQESPGHYGYTF. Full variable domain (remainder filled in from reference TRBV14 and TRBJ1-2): EAGVTQFPSHSVIEKGQTVTLRCDPISGHDNLYWYRRVMGKEIKFLLHFVKESKQDESGMPNNRFLAERTGGTYSTLKVQPAELEDSGVYFCASSQESPGHYGYTFGSGTRLTVV.

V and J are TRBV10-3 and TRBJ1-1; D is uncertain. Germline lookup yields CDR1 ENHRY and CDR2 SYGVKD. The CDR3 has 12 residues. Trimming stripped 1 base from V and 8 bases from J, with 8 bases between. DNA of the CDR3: TGTGCCATCAGTGAGTTGGGCCGGGAAGCTTTCTTT. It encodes CAISELGREAFF.

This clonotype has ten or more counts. CDR3 protein: CASSYARGTDTQYF. The CDR3, as DNA: TGCGCCAGCAGTTATGCCAGGGGCACAGATACGCAGTATTTT. This sequence joins TRBV5-1 and TRBJ2-3; D perhaps matches TRBD1 (5 bases). Germline-derived CDR1 and CDR2 are SGHRS and YFSETQ. V was pared by 5 bases and J by 1 base, with 11 bases between. The CDR3 totals 14 residues.

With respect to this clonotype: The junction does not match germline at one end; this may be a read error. CDR3 in amino acids: CAISESSSEQYF. The CDR3 region has the DNA TGTGCCATCAGTGAGTCTTCCTCCGAGCAGTACTTC. The chain links TRBV10-3 to TRBJ2-7; D unresolved. Looked up from germline, CDR1 is ENHRY and CDR2 is SYGVKD. The CDR3 is 12 residues long.

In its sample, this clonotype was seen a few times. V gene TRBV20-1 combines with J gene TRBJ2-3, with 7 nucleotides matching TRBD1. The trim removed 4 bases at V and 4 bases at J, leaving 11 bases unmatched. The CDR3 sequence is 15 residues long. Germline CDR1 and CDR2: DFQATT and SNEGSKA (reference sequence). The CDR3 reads CSATPVNRGADTQYF. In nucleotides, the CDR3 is TGCAGTGCTACCCCGGTTAACAGGGGAGCAGATACGCAGTATTTT.

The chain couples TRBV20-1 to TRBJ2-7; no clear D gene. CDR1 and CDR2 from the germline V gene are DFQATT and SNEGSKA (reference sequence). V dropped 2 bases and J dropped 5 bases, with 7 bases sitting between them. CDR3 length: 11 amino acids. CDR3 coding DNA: TGCAGTGCTAGACGGATCGACGAGCAGTACTTC. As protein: CSARRIDEQYF.